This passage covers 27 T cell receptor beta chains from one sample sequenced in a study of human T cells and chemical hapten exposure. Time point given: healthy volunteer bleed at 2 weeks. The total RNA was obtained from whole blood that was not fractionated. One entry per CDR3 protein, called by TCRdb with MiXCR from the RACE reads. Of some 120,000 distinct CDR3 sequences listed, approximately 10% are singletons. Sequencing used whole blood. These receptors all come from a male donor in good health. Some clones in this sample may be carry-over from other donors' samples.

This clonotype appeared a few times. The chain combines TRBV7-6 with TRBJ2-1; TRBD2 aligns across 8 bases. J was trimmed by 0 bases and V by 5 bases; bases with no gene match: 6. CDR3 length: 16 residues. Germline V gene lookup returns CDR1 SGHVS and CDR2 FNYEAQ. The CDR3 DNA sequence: TGTGCCAGCAGCACCTTAGCGGGGAGCTCCTACAATGAGCAGTTCTTC. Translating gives CASSTLAGSSYNEQFF.

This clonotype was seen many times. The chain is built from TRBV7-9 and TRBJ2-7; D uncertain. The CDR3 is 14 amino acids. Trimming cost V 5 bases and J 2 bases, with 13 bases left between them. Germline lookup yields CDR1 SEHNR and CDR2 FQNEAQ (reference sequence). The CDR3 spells CASSQAISTYEQYF. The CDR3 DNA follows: TGTGCCAGCAGCCAGGCGATTAGTACCTACGAGCAGTACTTC.

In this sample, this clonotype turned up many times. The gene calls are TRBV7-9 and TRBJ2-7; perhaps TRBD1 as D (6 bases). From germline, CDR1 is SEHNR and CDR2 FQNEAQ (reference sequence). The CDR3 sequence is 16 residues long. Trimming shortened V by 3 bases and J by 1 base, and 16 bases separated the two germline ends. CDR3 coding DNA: TGTGCCAGCAGCTTTGGATCGGGACACACTTCCTACGAGCAGTACTTC. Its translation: CASSFGSGHTSYEQYF.

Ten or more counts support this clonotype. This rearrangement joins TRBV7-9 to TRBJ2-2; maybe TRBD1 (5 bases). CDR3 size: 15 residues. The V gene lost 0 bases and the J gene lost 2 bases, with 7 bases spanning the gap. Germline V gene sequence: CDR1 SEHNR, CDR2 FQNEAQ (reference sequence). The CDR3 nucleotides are TGTGCCAGCAGCTTAGCCAGGGTTAACACCGGGGAGCTGTTTTTT. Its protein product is CASSLARVNTGELFF.

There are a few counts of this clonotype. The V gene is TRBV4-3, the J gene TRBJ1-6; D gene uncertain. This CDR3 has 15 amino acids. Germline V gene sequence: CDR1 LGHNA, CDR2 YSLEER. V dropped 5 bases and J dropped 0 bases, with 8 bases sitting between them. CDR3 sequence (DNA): TGCGCCAGCAGCGGAGGTTACTCCTATAATTCACCCCTCCACTTT. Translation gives CASSGGYSYNSPLHF.

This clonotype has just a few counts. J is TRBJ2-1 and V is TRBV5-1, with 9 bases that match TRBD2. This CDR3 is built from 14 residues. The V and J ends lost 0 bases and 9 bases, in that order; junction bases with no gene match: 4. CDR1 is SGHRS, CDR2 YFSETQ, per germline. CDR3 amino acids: CASSLAAGGGEQFF. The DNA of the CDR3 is TGCGCCAGCAGCTTGGCGGCGGGAGGGGGTGAGCAGTTCTTC.

The CDR3 DNA follows: TGTGCCAGCAGGGGGACAGGGGGCTCGGGTGAAGCTTTCTTT. The encoded protein is CASRGTGGSGEAFF. The gene calls are TRBV2 and TRBJ1-1; 12 bases agree with TRBD1. From germline, CDR1 is SNHLY and CDR2 FYNNEI. This CDR3 has 14 residues. V was clipped by 6 bases and J by 7 bases; unmatched bases: 6. Full variable domain (missing parts from reference TRBV2 and TRBJ1-1): EPEVTQTPSHQVTQMGQEVILRCVPISNHLYFYWYRQILGQKVEFLVSFYNNEISEKSEIFDDQFSVERPDGSNFTLKIRSTKLEDSAMYFCASRGTGGSGEAFFGQGTRLTVV.

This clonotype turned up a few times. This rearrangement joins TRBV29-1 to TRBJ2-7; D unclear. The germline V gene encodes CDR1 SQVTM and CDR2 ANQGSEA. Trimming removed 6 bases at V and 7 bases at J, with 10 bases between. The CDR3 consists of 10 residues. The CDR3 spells CSVADGEQYF. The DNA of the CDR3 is TGCAGCGTCGCGGACGGAGAGCAGTACTTC.

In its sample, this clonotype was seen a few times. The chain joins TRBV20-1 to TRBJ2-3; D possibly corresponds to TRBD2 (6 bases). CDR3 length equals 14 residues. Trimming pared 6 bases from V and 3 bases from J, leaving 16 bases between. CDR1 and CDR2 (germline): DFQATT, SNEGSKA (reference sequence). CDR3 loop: CSATTSSGTDTQYF. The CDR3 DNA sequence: TGCAGTGCCACGACTAGTAGTGGGACAGATACGCAGTATTTT.

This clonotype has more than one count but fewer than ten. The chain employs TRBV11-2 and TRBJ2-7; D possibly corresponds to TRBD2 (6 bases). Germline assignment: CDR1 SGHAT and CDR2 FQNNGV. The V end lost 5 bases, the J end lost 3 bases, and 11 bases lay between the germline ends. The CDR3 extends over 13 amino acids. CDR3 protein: CASSQGLNYEQYF. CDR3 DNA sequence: TGTGCCAGCAGCCAGGGACTGAACTACGAGCAGTACTTC.

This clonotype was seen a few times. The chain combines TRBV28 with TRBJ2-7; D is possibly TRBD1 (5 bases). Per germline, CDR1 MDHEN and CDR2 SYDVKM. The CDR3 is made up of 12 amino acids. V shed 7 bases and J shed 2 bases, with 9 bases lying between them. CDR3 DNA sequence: TGTGCCAGCACCGACAGCACCTACGAGCAGTACTTC. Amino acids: CASTDSTYEQYF.

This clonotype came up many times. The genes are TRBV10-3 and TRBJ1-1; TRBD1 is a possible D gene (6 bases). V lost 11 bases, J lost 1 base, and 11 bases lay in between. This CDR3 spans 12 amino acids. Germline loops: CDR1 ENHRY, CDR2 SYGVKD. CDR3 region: CALGHPNTEAFF. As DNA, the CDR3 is TGTGCCCTGGGACATCCGAACACTGAAGCTTTCTTT.

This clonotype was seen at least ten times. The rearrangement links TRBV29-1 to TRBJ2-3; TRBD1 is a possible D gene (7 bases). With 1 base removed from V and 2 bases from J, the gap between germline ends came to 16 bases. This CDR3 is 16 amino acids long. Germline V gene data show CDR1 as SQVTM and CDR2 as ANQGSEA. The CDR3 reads CSVEGGQGEDTDTQYF. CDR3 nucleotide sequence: TGCAGCGTTGAAGGAGGGCAGGGGGAGGACACAGATACGCAGTATTTT.

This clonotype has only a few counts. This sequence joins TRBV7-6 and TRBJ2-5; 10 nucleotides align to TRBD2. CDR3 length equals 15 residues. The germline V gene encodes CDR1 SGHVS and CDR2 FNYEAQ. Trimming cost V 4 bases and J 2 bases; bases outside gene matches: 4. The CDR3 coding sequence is TGTGCCAGCAGCTCTAGGACTAGCGGACAAGAGACCCAGTACTTC. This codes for CASSSRTSGQETQYF.

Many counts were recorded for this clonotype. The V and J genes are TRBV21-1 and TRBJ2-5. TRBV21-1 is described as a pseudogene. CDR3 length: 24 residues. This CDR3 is CASSPMERVAFRYNPSLNQETQYF. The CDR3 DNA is TGTGCCAGCAGCCCAATGGAAAGGGTCGCCTTCCGATACAATCCATCGTTAAATCAAGAGACCCAGTACTTC.

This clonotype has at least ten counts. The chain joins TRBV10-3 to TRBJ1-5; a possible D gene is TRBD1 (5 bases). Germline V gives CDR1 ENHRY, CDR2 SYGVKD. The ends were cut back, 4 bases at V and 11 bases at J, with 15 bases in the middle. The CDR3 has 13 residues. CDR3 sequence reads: CAISVEGAKAQHF. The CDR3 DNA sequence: TGTGCCATCAGTGTAGAAGGGGCAAAGGCCCAGCATTTT.

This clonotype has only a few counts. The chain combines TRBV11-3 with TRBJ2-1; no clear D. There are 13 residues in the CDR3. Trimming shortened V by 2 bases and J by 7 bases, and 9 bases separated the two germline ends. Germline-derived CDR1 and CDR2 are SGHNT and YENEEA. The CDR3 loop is CASSLSEVNEQFF. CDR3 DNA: TGTGCCAGCAGCTTATCAGAGGTGAATGAGCAGTTCTTC.

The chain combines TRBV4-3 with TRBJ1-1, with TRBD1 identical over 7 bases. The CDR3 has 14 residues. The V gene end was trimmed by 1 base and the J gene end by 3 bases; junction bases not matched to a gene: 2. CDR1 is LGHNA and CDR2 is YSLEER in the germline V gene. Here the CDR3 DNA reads TGCGCCAGCAGCCAAGGGCAGGGGGACACTGAAGCTTTCTTT. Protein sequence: CASSQGQGDTEAFF.

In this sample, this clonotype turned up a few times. DNA of the CDR3: TGTGCCATCAGTGAGTCTGCCAGCGGGAGTGTTAATACGCAGTATTTT. Protein sequence: CAISESASGSVNTQYF. The chain recombines TRBV10-3 with TRBJ2-3; 8 bases are shared with TRBD2. The CDR3 totals 16 residues. Trimming removed 0 bases from V and 7 bases from J; junction bases left unmatched: 9. The germline V gene has CDR1 ENHRY and CDR2 SYGVKD.

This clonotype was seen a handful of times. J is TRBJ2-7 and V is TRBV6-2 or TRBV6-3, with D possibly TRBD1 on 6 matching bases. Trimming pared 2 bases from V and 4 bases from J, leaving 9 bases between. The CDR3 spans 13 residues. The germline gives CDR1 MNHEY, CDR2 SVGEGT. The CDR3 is CASSYLTGYEQYF. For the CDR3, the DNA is TGTGCCAGCAGTTACCTTACAGGGTACGAGCAGTACTTC.

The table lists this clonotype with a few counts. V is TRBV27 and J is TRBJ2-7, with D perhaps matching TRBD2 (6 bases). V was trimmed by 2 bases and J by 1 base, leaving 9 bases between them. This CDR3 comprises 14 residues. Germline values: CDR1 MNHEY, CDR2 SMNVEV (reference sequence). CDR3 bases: TGTGCCAGCAGTTTAGTCCGGGGGTCCTACGAGCAGTACTTC. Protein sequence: CASSLVRGSYEQYF.

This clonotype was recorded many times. CDR3 DNA: TGTGCTAGTGGCCGCCTTGTTGAGGGGGTCGCCGGGGAGCTGTTTTTT. Protein product: CASGRLVEGVAGELFF. V is TRBV12-5 and J is TRBJ2-2; weak D call: TRBD1 (6 bases). The germline V and J ends were trimmed by 6 bases and 6 bases, with 20 bases remaining between them. Germline CDR1 is LGHNT and CDR2 is FRNRAP. The CDR3 loop spans 16 amino acids.

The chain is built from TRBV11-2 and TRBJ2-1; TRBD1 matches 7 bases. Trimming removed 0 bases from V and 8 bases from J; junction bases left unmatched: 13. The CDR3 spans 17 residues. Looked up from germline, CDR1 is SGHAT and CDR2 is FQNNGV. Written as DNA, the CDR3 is TGTGCCAGCAGCTTAGAATCGACAGGGAATAGAGTGGATGAGCAGTTCTTC. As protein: CASSLESTGNRVDEQFF.

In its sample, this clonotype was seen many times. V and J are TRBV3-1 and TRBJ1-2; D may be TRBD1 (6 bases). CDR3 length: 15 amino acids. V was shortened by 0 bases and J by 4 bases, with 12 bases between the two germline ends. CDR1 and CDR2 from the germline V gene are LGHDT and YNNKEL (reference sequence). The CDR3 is CASSQDGTGIYGYTF. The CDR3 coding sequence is TGTGCCAGCAGCCAAGATGGCACAGGGATCTATGGCTACACCTTC.

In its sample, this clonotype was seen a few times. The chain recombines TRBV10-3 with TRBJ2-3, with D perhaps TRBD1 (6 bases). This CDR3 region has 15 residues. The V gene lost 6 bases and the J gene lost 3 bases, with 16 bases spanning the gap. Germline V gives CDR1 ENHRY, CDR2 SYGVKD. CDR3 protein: CAIRGLGRGTDTQYF. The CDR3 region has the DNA TGTGCCATCAGGGGCCTGGGCAGGGGAACAGATACGCAGTATTTT.

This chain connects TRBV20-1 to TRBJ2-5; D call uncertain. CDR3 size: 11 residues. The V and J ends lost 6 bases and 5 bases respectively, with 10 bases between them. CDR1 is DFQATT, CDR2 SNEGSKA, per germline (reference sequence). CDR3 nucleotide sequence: TGCAGTGCCCCGCAGTGGGAGACCCAGTACTTC. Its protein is CSAPQWETQYF.

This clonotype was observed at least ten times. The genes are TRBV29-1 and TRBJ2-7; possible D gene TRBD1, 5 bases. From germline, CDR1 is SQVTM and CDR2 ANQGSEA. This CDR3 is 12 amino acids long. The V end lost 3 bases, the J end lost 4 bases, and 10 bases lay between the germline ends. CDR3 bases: TGCAGCGTTGATTCAGGGCCTTACGAGCAGTACTTC. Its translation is CSVDSGPYEQYF.